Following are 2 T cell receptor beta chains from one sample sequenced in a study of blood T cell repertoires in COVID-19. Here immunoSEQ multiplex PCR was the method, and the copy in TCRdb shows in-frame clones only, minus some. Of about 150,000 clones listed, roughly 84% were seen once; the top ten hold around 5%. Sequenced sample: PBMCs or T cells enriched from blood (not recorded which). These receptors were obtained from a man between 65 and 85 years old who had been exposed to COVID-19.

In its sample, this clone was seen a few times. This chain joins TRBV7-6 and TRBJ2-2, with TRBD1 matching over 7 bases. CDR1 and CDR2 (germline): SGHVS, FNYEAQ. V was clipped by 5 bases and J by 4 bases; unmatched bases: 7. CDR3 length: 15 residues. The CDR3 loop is CASSPKDRFTGELFF. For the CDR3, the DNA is TGTGCCAGCAGCCCAAAGGACAGGTTCACCGGGGAGCTGTTTTTT. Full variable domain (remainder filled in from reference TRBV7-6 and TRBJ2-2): GAGVSQSPRYKVTKRGQDVALRCDPISGHVSLYWYRQALGQGPEFLTYFNYEAQQDKSGLPNDRFSAERPEGSISTLTIQRTEQRDSAMYRCASSPKDRFTGELFFGEGSRLTVL.

The CDR3 protein is CASSIKQHYEQYF. CDR3 nucleotide sequence: TGTGCCAGTAGTATAAAACAACACTACGAGCAGTACTTC. The chain has TRBV19 and TRBJ2-7; no reliable D call. CDR1 is LNHDA and CDR2 is SQIVND in the germline V gene (reference sequence). Trimming removed 2 bases at V and 3 bases at J, with 8 bases between. The CDR3 sequence is 13 residues long.